Listed below are T cell receptor beta chains from one sample, sequenced in a study of control samples from healthy donors and cancer patients. The assay was immunoSEQ multiplex PCR, and TCRdb's table has in-frame clones only and misses some. The repertoire holds over 90,000 clones, about 89% seen once, with about a fifth in the top ten. Material: PBMCs. These receptor sequences come from a man aged 55-75 years with lung cancer. Both conserved end residues are part of each CDR3. The order of the fields is V gene, clone size, D gene, J gene, CDR3 protein, CDR3 DNA. A D gene is named only where the DNA matches it firmly. Expanded clones get a size class; other rows say once, few or many, or leave the size out.

TRBV7-9,many,NA,TRBJ2-1,CASSFGLQFF,TGTGCCAGCAGCTTTGGCCTCCAGTTCTTC
TRBV7-2,NA,TRBD1,TRBJ1-5,CASSFPQGARGDSNQPQHF,TGTGCCAGCAGCTTTCCCCAGGGGGCAAGGGGGGATAGCAATCAGCCCCAGCATTTT
TRBV24-1,NA,NA,TRBJ1-5,CATSPQGGGYQPQHF,TGTGCCACCAGTCCGCAGGGCGGGGGGTATCAGCCCCAGCATTTT
TRBV30,NA,TRBD1,TRBJ1-4,CAWNEPGQGGEKLFF,TGTGCCTGGAACGAACCGGGACAGGGGGGGGAAAAACTGTTTTTT
TRBV12-3/TRBV12-4,NA,NA,TRBJ2-2,CASSFVEPGELFF,TGTGCCAGCAGTTTCGTCGAGCCCGGGGAGCTGTTTTTT
TRBV7-9,NA,TRBD2,TRBJ2-3,CASSLRTSGGLDTQYF,TGTGCCAGCAGCTTACGAACTAGCGGGGGGCTGGATACGCAGTATTTT
TRBV3-1/TRBV3-2,NA,NA,TRBJ2-7,CASSQDPPGTPALSSYEQYF,TGTGCCAGCAGCCAAGATCCGCCCGGGACGCCCGCCCTTAGCTCCTACGAGCAGTACTTC
TRBV30,NA,NA,TRBJ2-2,CAWKSGQPNTGELFF,TGTGCCTGGAAGAGTGGACAACCGAACACCGGGGAGCTGTTTTTT
TRBV7-9,NA,NA,TRBJ1-1,CASSLDGLNTEAFF,TGTGCCAGCAGCTTAGATGGACTGAACACTGAAGCTTTCTTT
TRBV5-6,NA,NA,TRBJ2-5,CASSLVSIQETQYF,TGTGCCAGCAGCTTGGTTAGTATTCAAGAGACCCAGTACTTC
TRBV11-2,once,TRBD1,TRBJ2-5,CASSSLAGTGAETQYF,TGTGCCAGCAGCTCCCTCGCCGGGACAGGGGCAGAGACCCAGTACTTC
TRBV29-1,NA,TRBD1,TRBJ1-1,CSVLTGGTEAFF,TGCAGCGTACTAACAGGGGGCACTGAAGCTTTCTTT
TRBV24-1,NA,NA,TRBJ2-6,CATSGQGVYSGANVLTF,TGTGCCACCAGTGGTCAGGGAGTTTACTCTGGGGCCAACGTCCTGACTTTC